Listed here is a single TCR beta chain. Its antigen is not identified. Germline trimming cut 5 bases from V and 7 bases from J; bases unmatched to any gene: 4. Germline values: CDR1 LNHDA, CDR2 SQIVND (reference sequence). CDR3 length: 14 amino acids. This specimen belongs to a study of T cell responses to AZD1222 COVID-19 vaccine. Study outcomes and limitations: The study identified only five or six AZD1222 recipients as seropositive at baseline. Targeting of unmutated variant regions was reportedly seen in nearly half of spike-specific TCRs. Females made up more of the donors, who were largely white British, and clonal diversity may have come out too low.

TCRdb keeps only in-frame clones here, not all; method: immunoSEQ multiplex PCR. This table holds 100,000 to 120,000 clones, around 90% found once. Sequenced here: peripheral blood, sampled on day 0 of AZD1222 vaccination. The chain couples TRBV19 to TRBJ1-6; 8 positions match TRBD1. This clonotype was sampled from an adult in good health. The chain's CDR3 is CASSWTGNNSPLHF. The CDR3 DNA is TGTGCCAGTAGTTGGACAGGGAACAATTCACCCCTCCACTTT.